This TCR beta chain came from a study of T cells in narcolepsy. Study results and limitations: Autoreactive clonotypes reportedly recurred in blood of same and different patients, not controls. No autoreactive T cell clone sequences appeared in some memory CD4+ repertoires. HCRT-specific and TRIB2-specific autoreactive clonotypes appeared among same-patient CSF and blood CD4+ clonotypes.

A word on this clone: Its antigen is still unknown.

Produced via immunoSEQ multiplex PCR; TCRdb's table is partial and in-frame only. The repertoire holds fewer than 35,000 clones, with about 77% as singletons. The CDR3 contains 16 residues. Germline V gene data show CDR1 as SGHRS and CDR2 as YFSETQ. The V and J ends lost 2 bases and 0 bases respectively, with 13 bases between them. V gene TRBV5-1 combines with J gene TRBJ2-3; no firm D call. The receptor was isolated from a human donor with narcolepsy. Sequenced sample: CD45RA- memory CD4+ T cells from PBMCs. For the CDR3, the DNA is TGCGCCAGCAGCTTAGGACGTCGAGCTAGCACAGATACGCAGTATTTT. Protein: CASSLGRRASTDTQYF.